The clone carrying this T cell receptor (beta chain) was recorded a few times. Antigen unknown. At the time of sampling, donors were nominally healthy, though unrecorded immune exposures were likely. The record originates from a study of cytomegalovirus exposure and HLA in healthy donors. Findings and limits, study-wide: TCR beta V- and J-gene trimming, according to a later analysis, was linked to a missense DCLRE1C variant. For most subjects, TCR beta sequences were reported to predict HLA-A and HLA-B alleles with accuracy.

PCR employed 60 Vbeta and 13 Jbeta primers. Libraries were prepared by immunoSEQ multiplex PCR; TCRdb keeps only in-frame clonotypes and omits some of them. The sample records roughly 200,000 clones, roughly 73% being singletons. The V and J ends lost 11 bases and 4 bases, in that order; junction bases with no gene match: 9. CDR3 size: 13 residues. Per germline, CDR1 ENHRY and CDR2 SYGVKD. The J gene is TRBJ2-7, the V gene TRBV10-3; 9 positions agree with TRBD2. Sequencing was carried out using PBMCs. The sequence was collected from a young woman in good health and CMV-seronegative. This CDR3 reads CAPRLADKYEQYF. CDR3 nucleotides: TGTGCCCCCCGACTAGCGGACAAATACGAGCAGTACTTC.